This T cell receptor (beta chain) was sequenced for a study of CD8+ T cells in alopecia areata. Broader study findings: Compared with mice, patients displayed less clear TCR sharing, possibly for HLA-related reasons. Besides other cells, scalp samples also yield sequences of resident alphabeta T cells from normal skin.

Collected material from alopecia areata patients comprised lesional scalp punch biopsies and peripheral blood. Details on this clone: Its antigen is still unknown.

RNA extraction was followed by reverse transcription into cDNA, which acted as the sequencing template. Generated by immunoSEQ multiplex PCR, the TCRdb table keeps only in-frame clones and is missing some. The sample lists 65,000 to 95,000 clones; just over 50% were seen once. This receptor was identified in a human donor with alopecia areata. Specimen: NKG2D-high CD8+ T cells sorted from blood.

CDR3 coding DNA: TGTGCCAGCAGCCCACCGAGCCGCTATGGCTACACCTTC. Translated: CASSPPSRYGYTF. The chain recombines TRBV7-9 with TRBJ1-2, with D uncertain. The V end was cut by 5 bases, the J end by 4 bases, with 11 bases between. Germline V gene lookup returns CDR1 SEHNR and CDR2 FQNEAQ (reference sequence). This CDR3 region has 13 residues.